A selection of T cell receptor beta chains follows, all from one sample in a study of T cell responses to AZD1222 COVID-19 vaccine. The method was immunoSEQ multiplex PCR; TCRdb's version includes in-frame clones alone and lacks a portion of them. The top ten clones hold 4% to 5% of a sample with about 120,000 clones, approximately 90% of them seen once. The material was peripheral blood, obtained on day 0 of AZD1222 vaccination. These receptors were collected from an adult in good health. Each CDR3 is given with its conserved first and last residue. The D gene is left open where the match is weak. The size field is filled for only some rows; it gives once, few, many or a size class.

J | size | V | D | DNA | CDR3
TRBJ1-1 | once | TRBV7-3 | . | TGTGCCAGCAGCCCAGGGGTTGAAGCTTTCTTT | CASSPGVEAFF
TRBJ1-4 | . | TRBV6-5 | . | TGTGCCAGCACTGGTCGGCGGCAGTCTGAAAAACTGTTTTTT | CASTGRRQSEKLFF
TRBJ1-5 | . | TRBV6-1 | . | TGTGCCAGCAGTGAAATGGGTCAGTGGCAGCCCCAGCATTTT | CASSEMGQWQPQHF
TRBJ1-4 | once | TRBV5-1 | TRBD1 | TGCGCCAGCAGCGGAAACAGGGGGCTCGGGGAAAAACTGTTTTTT | CASSGNRGLGEKLFF
TRBJ1-4 | . | TRBV9 | . | TGTGCCAGCAGCGTAGGTAGCGTGTTTAATGAAAAACTGTTTTTT | CASSVGSVFNEKLFF
TRBJ2-2 | . | TRBV7-3 | . | TGTGCCAGCAGCTCTCATCGGGGAATTACCCCCCGGGAGCTGTTTTTT | CASSSHRGITPRELFF
TRBJ2-1 | . | TRBV7-8 | TRBD2 | TGTGCCAGCAGCTCGTACAAAGGACTAGCGGGGGGGCTGGGAGCCTACAATGAGCAGTTCTTC | CASSSYKGLAGGLGAYNEQFF
TRBJ2-7 | . | TRBV12-5 | . | TGTGCTAGTGGTTTGGCGACTGGCTCCTACGAGCAGTACTTC | CASGLATGSYEQYF
TRBJ2-7 | once | TRBV29-1 | TRBD1 | TGCAGCGGACCTCCATTCGACAGGGTCCACGAGCAGTACTTC | CSGPPFDRVHEQYF
TRBJ2-7 | once | TRBV7-3 | TRBD1 | TGTGCCAGCAGCCTCCGCGGGCAGGGGGCGATCGAGCAGTACTTC | CASSLRGQGAIEQYF
TRBJ1-1 | . | TRBV24-1 | TRBD1 | TGTGCCACCAGTGATGGACAGGGGGCTGGGGGGACTGAAGCTTTCTTT | CATSDGQGAGGTEAFF
TRBJ2-7 | . | TRBV19 | . | TGTGCCAGTAGTGACTGGGGGGACTACGAGCAGTACTTC | CASSDWGDYEQYF
TRBJ2-1 | . | TRBV3-1/TRBV3-2 | TRBD2 | TGTGCCAGCAGCCAACGGACTAGCGGGGCGGCTTCCTACAATGAGCAGTTCTTC | CASSQRTSGAASYNEQFF
TRBJ1-6 | . | TRBV6-2/TRBV6-3 | . | TGTGCCAGCAGTCCCCCAGGGAGGGGAAATTCACCCCTCCACTTT | CASSPPGRGNSPLHF
TRBJ2-7 | . | TRBV28 | TRBD1 | TGTGCCAGCAGTCGAGCAAAGGACAGGGAATCCTACGAGCAGTACTTC | CASSRAKDRESYEQYF
TRBJ2-5 | . | TRBV5-8 | . | TGTGCCAGCAGCGGCGGGACACTAAGAGGGGAGACCCAGTACTTC | CASSGGTLRGETQYF
TRBJ2-5 | . | TRBV3-1/TRBV3-2 | . | TGTGCCAGCAGCCAATCCCCCGGAGGGGGCTTAGGAGAGACCCAGTACTTC | CASSQSPGGGLGETQYF
TRBJ2-7 | . | TRBV5-6 | . | TGTGCCAGCAGCTTGGGACGGGGGTTCTACTACGAGCAGTACTTC | CASSLGRGFYYEQYF
TRBJ1-2 | . | TRBV12-3/TRBV12-4 | TRBD1 | TGTGCCAGCAGCAAGGGACAGGGTGGAGGCTACACCTTC | CASSKGQGGGYTF
TRBJ1-4 | . | TRBV18 | . | TGTGCCAGCTCACCAACCACCGGAGTGGGAAAACTGTTTTTT | CASSPTTGVGKLFF
TRBJ1-5 | . | TRBV5-8 | TRBD1 | TGTGCCAGCAGTCTGGGACAGATAAGCAATCAGCCCCAGCATTTT | CASSLGQISNQPQHF
TRBJ1-5 | . | TRBV6-2/TRBV6-3 | . | TGTGCCAGCAGCCCGGCGGGTGGTAGCGGTCAGCCCCAGCATTTT | CASSPAGGSGQPQHF
TRBJ2-1 | . | TRBV7-3 | . | TGTGCCAGCAGCTTCTCGTTAGCTCCAATGAGTGAGCAGTTCTTC | CASSFSLAPMSEQFF
TRBJ1-4 | once | TRBV7-2 | . | TGTGCCAGCAGCTTTGGGACAACTAATGAAAAACTGTTTTTT | CASSFGTTNEKLFF
TRBJ1-5 | . | TRBV18 | TRBD1 | TGTGCCAGCTCAACGGACAGGGTGAAAGGAAATCAGCCCCAGCATTTT | CASSTDRVKGNQPQHF
TRBJ2-3 | once | TRBV9 | . | TGTGCCAGCAGCGTAGGAGGGGGGGCCCTAGATACGCAGTATTTT | CASSVGGGALDTQYF
TRBJ2-3 | . | TRBV4-3 | . | TGCGCCAGCAGCCAAGGCCAATCAGATACGCAGTATTTT | CASSQGQSDTQYF
TRBJ2-7 | . | TRBV27 | TRBD1 | TGTGCCAGCAGCCAGGGGGTTACCTACGAGCAGTACTTC | CASSQGVTYEQYF
TRBJ1-2 | . | TRBV29-1 | . | TGCAGCGTTGACGCCGGTGGGGGTGGCTATGGCTACACCTTC | CSVDAGGGGYGYTF
TRBJ1-6 | . | TRBV2 | . | TGTGCCAGCAGTGTTAACAATTCACCCCTCCACTTT | CASSVNNSPLHF
TRBJ2-7 | . | TRBV19 | . | TGTGCCAGTAGTCCCAGGATTTTCTCCTACGAGCAGTACTTC | CASSPRIFSYEQYF
TRBJ2-7 | . | TRBV27 | . | TGTGCCAGCAGCAAAAGGAGCGGGACAGATACTACGAGGCAGTACTTC | CASSKRSGTDTTRQYF
TRBJ1-1 | . | TRBV5-5 | . | TGTGCCAGCAGCTTGGGTGTAGGGAACATGAACACTGAAGCTTTCTTT | CASSLGVGNMNTEAFF
TRBJ1-2 | . | TRBV2 | . | TGTGCCAGCAGGGGGGACGGCCTCTATGGCTACACCTTC | CASRGDGLYGYTF
TRBJ2-1 | . | TRBV12-3/TRBV12-4 | . | TGTGCCAGCAGTTTGTCCGGAGGGAGTGAGCAGTTCTTC | CASSLSGGSEQFF
TRBJ1-5 | . | TRBV7-2 | . | TGTGCCAGCAGCTTAGACCCGGGCAGGGGTCAGCCCCAGCATTTT | CASSLDPGRGQPQHF
TRBJ1-5 | . | TRBV19 | . | TGTGCCAGTAGTATGGGTAGGCGGGAGCCCCAGCATTTT | CASSMGRREPQHF
TRBJ1-6 | . | TRBV2 | TRBD1 | TGTGCCAGCATTCTAAGGGCGCGTCAGGGGGGGTCCCTCCACTTT | CASILRARQGGSLHF
TRBJ1-1 | once | TRBV10-1 | TRBD1 | TGCGCCAGCATCCCGGGACAGGGAAATAGGTGCACTGATGCTTTCTTT | CASIPGQGNRCTDAFF
TRBJ2-7 | . | TRBV3-1/TRBV3-2 | . | TGTGCCAGCAGCCACCTACAGGTTTCCTACGAGCAGTACTTC | CASSHLQVSYEQYF
TRBJ1-2 | . | TRBV2 | . | TGTGCCAGCAGTGAGGAAGGGGAGGCCTATGGCTACACCTTC | CASSEEGEAYGYTF
TRBJ2-5 | . | TRBV9 | TRBD2 | TGTGCCAGCAGCCCGGGGGGGCAAGAGACCCAGTACTTC | CASSPGGQETQYF
TRBJ1-6 | few | TRBV3-1/TRBV3-2 | TRBD1 | TGTGCCAGCAGCCAAGATCGGGCAGGGGGAAATTCACCCCTCCACTTT | CASSQDRAGGNSPLHF
TRBJ1-3 | . | TRBV6-1 | . | TGCCTGGACAGCTTCTCTGGAAACACCATATATTTT | CLDSFSGNTIYF
TRBJ2-5 | many | TRBV7-6 | . | TGTGCCAGCAGCTTAGCGGCCCTCGACGCGGCCCAGTACTTC | CASSLAALDAAQYF
TRBJ1-5 | . | TRBV5-1 | . | TGCGCCAGCAGCCCCGGTCCGGGGAGCAATCAGCCCCAGCATTTT | CASSPGPGSNQPQHF
TRBJ1-4 | . | TRBV6-5 | . | TGTGCCAGCAGTTACACAGTTAATGAAAAACTGTTTTTT | CASSYTVNEKLFF
TRBJ2-7 | . | TRBV11-3 | . | TGTGCCAGCTCCCGGGGGTCATCCTCCTACGAGCAGTACTTC | CASSRGSSSYEQYF
TRBJ1-1 | . | TRBV27 | . | TGTGCCAGCAGTTTATTAGCGGGGGTCTCGAACACTGAAGCTTTCTTT | CASSLLAGVSNTEAFF
TRBJ1-2 | . | TRBV19 | . | TGTGCCAGTAACCCCAACCGCGGGCTGGCTGGCTACACCTTC | CASNPNRGLAGYTF
TRBJ2-1 | . | TRBV11-3 | . | TGTGCCAGCAGCTTAGATGAAACAGCCTACAATGAGCAGTTCTTC | CASSLDETAYNEQFF
TRBJ2-2 | . | TRBV30 | . | TGTGCCTGGAACCCCAGGGCTGGGGAGCTGTTTTTT | CAWNPRAGELFF